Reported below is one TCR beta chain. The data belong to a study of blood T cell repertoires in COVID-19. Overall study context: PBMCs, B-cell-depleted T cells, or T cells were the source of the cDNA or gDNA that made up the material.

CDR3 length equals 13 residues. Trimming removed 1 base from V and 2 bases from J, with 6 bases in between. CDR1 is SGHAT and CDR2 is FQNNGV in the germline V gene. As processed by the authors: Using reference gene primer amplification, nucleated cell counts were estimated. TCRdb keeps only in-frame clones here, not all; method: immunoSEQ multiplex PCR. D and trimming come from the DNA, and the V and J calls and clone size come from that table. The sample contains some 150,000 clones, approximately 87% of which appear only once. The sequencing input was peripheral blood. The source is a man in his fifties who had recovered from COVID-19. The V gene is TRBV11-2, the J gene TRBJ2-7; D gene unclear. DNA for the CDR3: TGTGCCAGCAGCTTAGTCCCGGCCTACGAGCAGTACTTC. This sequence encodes CASSLVPAYEQYF.